This T cell receptor (beta chain) originates from a study of blood T cell repertoires in COVID-19. On the study more broadly: Spain, Italy and the United States supplied samples that represented acute and convalescent COVID-19. Sample material is recorded as cDNA or gDNA derived from T cells, B-cell-depleted T cells, or PBMCs.

Original analysis: Estimated nucleated cell counts came from reference gene primer amplification. Only in-frame clones appear in the TCRdb table, and some are missing; sequencing was by immunoSEQ multiplex PCR. That table furnishes V, J and clone size, whereas the DNA furnished D and trimming. The sample includes around 25,000 clones, approximately 81% seen only once; the top ten take under 8%. This clone was found a few times. This CDR3 has 18 residues. V gave up 5 bases and J gave up 7 bases; unmatched junction bases: 19. The germline CDR1 and CDR2 sequences are SGHAT and FQNNGV. The TCR originated in a man aged 70 or older with acute or convalescent COVID-19. The sequencing sample was made of peripheral blood. The V gene is TRBV11-2, the J gene TRBJ2-1, with 8 bases that match TRBD2. The CDR3 DNA follows: TGTGCCAGCAGCCCCACAAGGGGACGGGAGGGCCTTAGTAATGAGCAGTTCTTC. Translated, it gives CASSPTRGREGLSNEQFF.